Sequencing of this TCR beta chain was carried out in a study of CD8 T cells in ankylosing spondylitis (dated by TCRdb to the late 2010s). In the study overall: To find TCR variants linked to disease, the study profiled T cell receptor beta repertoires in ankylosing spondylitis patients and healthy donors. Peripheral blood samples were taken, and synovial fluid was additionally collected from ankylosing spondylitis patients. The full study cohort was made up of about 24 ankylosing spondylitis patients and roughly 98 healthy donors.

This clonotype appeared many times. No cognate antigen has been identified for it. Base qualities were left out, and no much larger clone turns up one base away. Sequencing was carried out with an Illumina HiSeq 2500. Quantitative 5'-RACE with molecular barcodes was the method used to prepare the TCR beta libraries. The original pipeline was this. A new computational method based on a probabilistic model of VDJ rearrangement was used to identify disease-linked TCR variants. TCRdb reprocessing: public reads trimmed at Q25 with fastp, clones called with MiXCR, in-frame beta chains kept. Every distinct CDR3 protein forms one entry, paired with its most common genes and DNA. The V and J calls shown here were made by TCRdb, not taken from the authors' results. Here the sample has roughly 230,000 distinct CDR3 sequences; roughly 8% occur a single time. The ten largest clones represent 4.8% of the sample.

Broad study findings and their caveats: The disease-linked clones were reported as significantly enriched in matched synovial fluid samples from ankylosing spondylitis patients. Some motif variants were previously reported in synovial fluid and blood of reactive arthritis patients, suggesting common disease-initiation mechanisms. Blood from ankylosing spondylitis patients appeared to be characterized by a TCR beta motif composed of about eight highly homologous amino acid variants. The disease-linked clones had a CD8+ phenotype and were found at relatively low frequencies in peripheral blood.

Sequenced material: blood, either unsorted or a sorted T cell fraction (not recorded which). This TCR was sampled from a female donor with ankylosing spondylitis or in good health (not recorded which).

The DNA sequence is TGTGCCAGCAGTTTAGGTGCAGGCAATCAGCCCCAGCATTTT. This is translated as CASSLGAGNQPQHF. Recombination joined TRBV12-3 or TRBV12-4 with TRBJ1-5, with the identity of the D gene unclear. The V end loses 1 base and the J end loses 2 bases, and a stretch of 6 bases separates them. The CDR3, cysteine through phenylalanine, is 14 amino acids long. Solely the CDR3 DNA is kept, with 42 bases framed from the first base.